This is a list of T cell receptor beta chains from one sample in a study of radiotherapy plus CTLA-4 blockade in lung cancer. Sequenced by immunoSEQ multiplex PCR; TCRdb stores in-frame clones only, minus some. The table includes around 44,000 clones, 70% to 80% detected once. This material consisted of peripheral blood, taken from a patient treated with radiotherapy plus ipilimumab. Every receptor here comes from a human donor with non-small cell lung cancer whose response to radiotherapy plus ipilimumab could not be evaluated. The CDR3 runs from the conserved cysteine through the conserved F or W. Fields, in order: CDR3 protein, CDR3 DNA, clone size, D gene, V gene, J gene. A D gene is named only where the DNA matches it firmly. The size field is filled for only some rows; it gives once, few, many or a size class.

CASSLRGSGYGYTF	TGTGCCAGCAGCTTGCGGGGTTCCGGCTATGGCTACACCTTC	-	-	TRBV5-6	TRBJ1-2
CASSLSSRETQYF	TGCGCCAGCAGCTTATCATCTAGGGAGACCCAGTACTTC	-	-	TRBV5-1	TRBJ2-5
CASSSRTGLPTYEQYF	TGTGCCAGCAGTTCGCGGACAGGTCTCCCTACCTACGAGCAGTACTTC	-	TRBD1	TRBV28	TRBJ2-7
CVRSSGQKNIQYF	TGTGTCAGAAGCTCGGGACAGAAAAACATTCAGTACTTC	-	-	TRBV7-5	TRBJ2-4
CASSGAFGELFF	TGCGCCAGCAGTGGGGCTTTCGGGGAGCTGTTTTTT	-	-	TRBV5-1	TRBJ2-2
CASSPGSREANEKLFF	TGTGCCAGCTCACCAGGCTCAAGGGAGGCTAATGAAAAACTGTTTTTT	-	-	TRBV18	TRBJ1-4
CASSQGHGMNTEAFF	TGCGCCAGCAGCCAAGGTCACGGGATGAACACTGAAGCTTTCTTT	-	-	TRBV4-1	TRBJ1-1
CASSLQGVRAGGQQFF	TGTGCCAGCAGCTTACAAGGAGTAAGAGCGGGAGGGCAGCAGTTCTTC	-	TRBD2	TRBV7-3	TRBJ2-1
CASSILTGTGEQYF	TGCGCCAGCAGCATATTGACAGGGACGGGCGAGCAGTACTTC	-	TRBD1	TRBV5-1	TRBJ2-7
CASSLAGQGGEKLFF	TGCGCCAGCAGCTTGGCGGGACAGGGCGGCGAAAAACTGTTTTTT	-	TRBD1	TRBV5-1	TRBJ1-4
CASSSRAGQGIGEQFF	TGTGCCAGCAGCTCCCGAGCGGGACAGGGGATTGGTGAGCAGTTCTTC	-	TRBD1	TRBV5-8	TRBJ2-1
CSVEDPGVGAEAFF	TGCAGCGTTGAAGACCCGGGAGTAGGCGCTGAAGCTTTCTTT	-	-	TRBV29-1	TRBJ1-1
CASSVGGGRDGIQYF	TGTGCCAGCAGCGTAGGGGGCGGGAGGGACGGCATTCAGTACTTC	few	TRBD2	TRBV9	TRBJ2-4
CASSRTSGTDTQYF	TGCGCCAGCAGCCGGACTAGCGGCACAGATACGCAGTATTTT	-	TRBD2	TRBV10-2	TRBJ2-3
CASSFQRESRYEQYF	TGTGCCAGCAGCTTTCAGCGGGAGAGTCGGTACGAGCAGTACTTC	-	TRBD2	TRBV7-4	TRBJ2-7
CASSFDGVGNTIYF	TGTGCCAGCAGCTTTGACGGGGTAGGAAACACCATATATTTT	few	-	TRBV7-9	TRBJ1-3
CASSPYRGQWNTEAFF	TGTGCCAGCAGCCCCTACAGGGGACAGTGGAACACTGAAGCTTTCTTT	-	TRBD1	TRBV5-6	TRBJ1-1
CASTTGGDRVYNEQFF	TGTGCCAGCACCACGGGTGGGGACAGGGTATACAATGAGCAGTTCTTC	-	TRBD1	TRBV9	TRBJ2-1
CASSPPGDGNYGYTF	TGTGCCAGCAGTCCCCCCGGAGACGGGAACTATGGCTACACCTTC	few	-	TRBV28	TRBJ1-2
CASSPGQGSGNTIYF	TGCGCCAGCAGTCCCGGACAGGGGTCAGGAAACACCATATATTTT	-	TRBD1	TRBV5-1	TRBJ1-3
CASSPPPGKVYNEQFF	TGTGCCAGCTCACCTCCGCCGGGGAAGGTCTACAATGAGCAGTTCTTC	-	-	TRBV18	TRBJ2-1
CASSSRNREAGELFF	TGTGCCAGCAGCTCCCGGAATAGGGAGGCCGGGGAGCTGTTTTTT	once	-	TRBV7-3	TRBJ2-2
CASSDGRGSINSPLHF	TGTGCCAGCAGTGACGGCAGGGGGTCGATTAATTCACCCCTCCACTTT	-	TRBD1	TRBV2	TRBJ1-6
CASSLSFISTGDNTEAFF	TGTGCCAGCAGTCTTTCGTTTATCTCGACAGGAGATAACACTGAAGCTTTCTTT	-	-	TRBV7-2	TRBJ1-1
CASSTLQETQYF	TGTGCCAGTAGTACCCTCCAAGAGACCCAGTACTTC	-	-	TRBV19	TRBJ2-5
CASRTRLRPSDTQYF	TGTGCCAGCAGGACTCGACTTCGCCCCTCGGATACGCAGTATTTT	-	-	TRBV6-5	TRBJ2-3
CASSWDRPSTEAFF	TGCGCCAGCAGCTGGGACAGGCCTTCCACTGAAGCTTTCTTT	-	TRBD1	TRBV5-1	TRBJ1-1
CASSLAGTGSYEQYF	TGTGCCAGCAGCCTCGCCGGGACAGGCTCCTACGAGCAGTACTTC	once	TRBD1	TRBV7-3	TRBJ2-7
CASSLSGGVYGNTIYF	TGTGCCAGCAGCTTATCGGGGGGGGTCTATGGAAACACCATATATTTT	-	-	TRBV7-3	TRBJ1-3
CSARVSGEQYF	TGCAGTGCTAGGGTTAGCGGTGAGCAGTACTTC	-	-	TRBV20-1	TRBJ2-7
CAISEGITTTQGGQYF	TGTGCCATCAGTGAAGGCATAACGACTACCCAGGGAGGGCAGTATTTT	-	-	TRBV10-3	TRBJ2-3
CASSSRSGGAHETQYF	TGTGCCAGCAGTTCCCGTAGCGGGGGGGCCCACGAGACCCAGTACTTC	few	TRBD2	TRBV2	TRBJ2-5
CASSLLGGQGFYEQYF	TGTGCCAGCAGTCTCCTTGGGGGACAGGGTTTCTACGAGCAGTACTTC	-	TRBD1	TRBV27	TRBJ2-7
CASSWTSGSISYEQYF	TGTGCCAGCAGTTGGACTAGCGGGAGTATCTCCTACGAGCAGTACTTC	-	TRBD2	TRBV28	TRBJ2-7
CASRRTGTRDTQYF	TGTGCCAGCCGCCGGACAGGGACACGAGATACGCAGTATTTT	-	TRBD1	TRBV2	TRBJ2-3
CASSEGQNTEAFF	TGTGCCAGCAGCGAGGGACAGAACACTGAAGCTTTCTTT	-	-	TRBV7-2	TRBJ1-1
CASSLAGSVGEKLFF	TGTGCCAGCAGCTTAGCAGGGTCGGTTGGTGAAAAACTGTTTTTT	-	-	TRBV11-2	TRBJ1-4